These 2 T cell receptor beta chains were sequenced from one sample in a study of blood T cells in healthy people across ages. The authors ran a second PCR of 7 to 11 cycles using a sample-barcoded 5' primer and a J-beta primer mix. TCRdb ran MiXCR on the 5' RACE reads and lists one entry per CDR3 protein. This table has hundreds of thousands of distinct CDR3 sequences, around 45% appearing once. The sequencing sample was made of blood. These receptor sequences come from a man aged 55 to 69 in good health.

This clonotype was observed a few times. The rearrangement joins TRBV6-2 or TRBV6-3 to TRBJ2-7, with D perhaps matching TRBD1 (6 bases). With 6 bases removed from V and 2 bases from J, the gap between germline ends came to 14 bases. CDR3 size: 14 residues. CDR1 and CDR2 (germline): MNHEY, SVGEGT. CDR3 bases: TGTGCCAGCAGCCTAGGGGGACATACCTACGAGCAGTACTTC. Translated, it gives CASSLGGHTYEQYF.

As to this clonotype: A much more abundant neighbour one base away suggests this may be a read error. The chain joins TRBV29-1 to TRBJ2-7, with D possibly being TRBD1 (6 bases). Near its end, the DNA agrees better with TRBJ2-5, so the J call may be wrong. Germline V gives CDR1 SQVTM, CDR2 ANQGSEA. The CDR3 extends over 12 amino acids. The CDR3 nucleotides are TGCGGCGTTGAATGGGGGCGGGAGACCCAGTACTTC. Its translation: CGVEWGRETQYF.